This T cell receptor (beta chain) was identified during a study of Ad26.COV2.S vaccination and SARS-CoV-2 variants. This sample's treatment: roughly 20 received Ad26.COV2.S at low or high dose, single or two shots; roughly 5 received placebo; per-sample allocation not given. After the first vaccine or placebo injection, samples were drawn on day 63. Profiling relied on immunoSEQ multiplex PCR, and the TCRdb table lists in-frame clones only, not all of them. The sample includes 300,000 to 400,000 clones, 70% to 90% of them seen just once. CDR3 length: 14 residues. Looked up from germline, CDR1 is SGHRS and CDR2 is YFSETQ. The V gene lost 9 bases and the J gene lost 2 bases, with 15 bases spanning the gap.

The gene calls are TRBV5-1 and TRBJ2-1; tentatively, D is TRBD2 (6 bases). Material: peripheral blood, obtained in a trial of Ad26.COV2.S vaccine versus placebo. The receptor was isolated from a person aged 18-60 years who received the Ad26.COV2.S COVID-19 vaccine or a placebo. The CDR3 sequence is CATSWGDAYNEQFF. The CDR3 DNA follows: TGCGCCACCTCCTGGGGGGACGCCTACAATGAGCAGTTCTTC.